This T cell receptor beta chain was recorded in a study of blood T cell repertoires in COVID-19. Per the study methods: Reference gene primer amplification yielded estimated nucleated cell counts. Data came from immunoSEQ multiplex PCR; TCRdb stores just in-frame clones and leaves some out. The V and J calls and clone size come from that table; D and trimming were worked out from the DNA. This table has some 300,000 clones, approximately 86% appearing once. This clonotype was sampled from a woman aged 70 to 79 with COVID-19, enrolled during active disease. The material sequenced was peripheral blood.

CDR3 residues: CATSDWQGFGYTF. CDR3 nucleotides: TGTGCCACCAGTGATTGGCAGGGGTTTGGCTACACCTTC. The rearrangement joins TRBV24-1 to TRBJ1-2; D possibly corresponds to TRBD1 (6 bases). Trimming stripped 2 bases from V and 7 bases from J, with 10 bases between. Per the germline V gene, CDR1 is KGHDR and CDR2 is SFDVKD. This CDR3 comprises 13 residues.